This T cell receptor beta chain was retrieved from a study of blood T cells in healthy people across ages. This clonotype has a handful of counts. A second roughly 6 to 12 cycle PCR used barcoded and J-beta primers. TCRdb used MiXCR to reprocess the 5' RACE reads, holding one entry per CDR3 protein. The sample lists about 800,000 distinct CDR3 sequences, roughly 64% occurring once. Total RNA was extracted at no less than 6 micrograms per sample. Germline CDR1 and CDR2: ENHRY and SYGVKD. The trim removed 5 bases at V and 2 bases at J, leaving 3 bases unmatched. CDR3 length equals 14 residues. Source material: blood. This receptor was taken from a man aged 30 to 39 in good health. The rearrangement uses TRBV10-3 and TRBJ2-7, with 10 bases lining up with TRBD1. This CDR3 reads CAISSGTGAYEQYF. The CDR3 DNA sequence: TGTGCCATCAGTTCCGGGACAGGGGCCTACGAGCAGTACTTC.